The clone carrying this T cell receptor (beta chain) occurred a few times. Its antigen is not identified. Trimming took 5 bases from V and 3 from J; bases not matched to a gene: 3. The CDR3 contains 13 residues. Germline values: CDR1 MNHEY, CDR2 SVGEGT. These data originate in a study of early T cells in non-severe SARS-CoV-2 infection. In the study overall: Chains stayed unpaired after sequencing of bulk RNA from unsorted whole blood. General study results and limits: There was a bias toward anti-spike CD8 responses in VDJdb matching, which missed private and CD4 specificities.

Researchers tagged individual cDNA molecules with unique molecular identifiers. MiXCR, applied by TCRdb to the 5' RACE reads, yields one record per CDR3 protein. This table has about 84,000 distinct CDR3 sequences, over 10% appearing once. J is TRBJ2-5 and V is TRBV6-2 or TRBV6-3; the match to TRBD1 covers 7 bases. The sequence was obtained from an adult who was a healthcare worker with PCR-confirmed SARS-CoV-2 infection or an uninfected control (not recorded which). Sequencing was performed on whole blood. CDR3 loop: CASSGDREETQYF. The DNA of the CDR3 is TGTGCCAGCAGTGGCGACAGGGAAGAGACCCAGTACTTC.